These 30 T cell receptor beta chains came from one sample sequenced in a study of blood T cell repertoires in COVID-19. Clones were read by immunoSEQ multiplex PCR, and TCRdb kept only the in-frame ones, dropping some. The table has about 230,000 clones, about 90% seen once. The sequenced sample was PBMCs or T cells enriched from blood (not recorded which). The receptors here all came from a woman aged 30 to 39 with acute COVID-19.

V and J are TRBV9 and TRBJ2-3; maybe TRBD2 (5 bases). The CDR3 contains 14 residues. V shed 0 bases and J shed 0 bases, with 5 bases lying between them. Germline CDR1 is SGDLS and CDR2 is YYNGEE. The CDR3 DNA reads as TGTGCCAGCAGCGTAGCGGGGAGCACAGATACGCAGTATTTT. This gives the protein CASSVAGSTDTQYF. The variable domain in full, with the rest retrieved from reference TRBV9 and TRBJ2-3, is DSGVTQTPKHLITATGQRVTLRCSPRSGDLSVYWYQQSLDQGLQFLIQYYNGEERAKGNILERFSAQQFPDLHSELNLSSLELGDSALYFCASSVAGSTDTQYFGPGTRLTVL.

This chain uses TRBV29-1 with TRBJ2-2, with unresolved D. Trimming removed 4 bases from V and 2 bases from J, with 11 bases in between. Germline loops: CDR1 SQVTM, CDR2 ANQGSEA. The CDR3 has 14 residues. The CDR3 nucleotides read TGCAGCGTTGGGGTTAGACTCAACACCGGGGAGCTGTTTTTT. As protein: CSVGVRLNTGELFF.

The gene calls are TRBV7-9 and TRBJ2-7, with D possibly being TRBD2 (6 bases). Trimming took 5 bases from V and 3 from J, leaving 17 bases between them. The CDR3 extends over 15 amino acids. Germline V gives CDR1 SEHNR, CDR2 FQNEAQ (reference sequence). As DNA, the CDR3 is TGTGCCAGCAGCGGGTCAGGAGGGACGATCTACGAGCAGTACTTC. Its protein is CASSGSGGTIYEQYF.

This chain links TRBV3-1 (or the pseudogene TRBV3-2) with TRBJ1-4; D call uncertain. Germline-derived CDR1 and CDR2 are LGHDT and YNNKEL (reference sequence). The CDR3 extends over 16 amino acids. Between the trimmed V and J ends, which lost 0 bases and 8 bases, there was a span of 16 bases. This CDR3 reads CASSQDFSGFGEKLFF. The DNA of the CDR3 is TGTGCCAGCAGCCAAGATTTTTCGGGTTTCGGGGAAAAACTGTTTTTT.

This chain's CDR3 is CATSDRDSRFYSPLHF. CDR3 sequence (DNA): TGTGCCACCTCCGACCGGGACAGTCGGTTTTATTCACCCCTCCACTTT. V usage is TRBV14 and J usage is TRBJ1-6, with 7 bases aligning to TRBD1. The CDR3 spans 16 residues. V lost 10 bases to trimming and J lost 8 bases; unmatched junction nucleotides: 17. CDR1 SGHDN and CDR2 FVKESK come from the germline V gene.

This CDR3 is CASSTARDRNTEAFF. In nucleotides, the CDR3 is TGTGCCAGTAGTACCGCCCGGGACAGAAACACTGAAGCTTTCTTT. V gene TRBV19 combines with J gene TRBJ1-1, with 7 nucleotides matching TRBD1. V lost 4 bases to trimming and J lost 2 bases; unmatched junction nucleotides: 7. Germline V gene sequence: CDR1 LNHDA, CDR2 SQIVND (reference sequence). The CDR3 covers 15 residues.

V gene TRBV6-5 combines with J gene TRBJ1-2; weak D call: TRBD1 (6 bases). Deletions cut 7 bases from V and 5 bases from J, with 17 bases between. The CDR3 is 14 residues long. Per germline, CDR1 MNHEY and CDR2 SVGAGI. The CDR3 is CASTKGGGLYGYTF. In DNA form, the CDR3 reads TGTGCCAGCACCAAGGGGGGAGGGCTTTATGGCTACACCTTC.

The chain is built from TRBV7-2 and TRBJ2-5, with a tentative D call TRBD2 (6 bases). Germline assignment: CDR1 SGHTA and CDR2 FQGNSA. V was trimmed by 5 bases and J by 9 bases, leaving 19 bases between them. The CDR3 runs 14 residues. The CDR3 coding sequence is TGTGCCAGCAGCCGTCGGCGGGGCCGCGAGGCCCAGTACTTC. This gives the protein CASSRRRGREAQYF.

The J gene is TRBJ1-4, the V gene TRBV7-9, with a possible D match to TRBD1 (6 bases). V was cut by 3 bases and J by 8 bases, with 13 bases left in between. CDR1 and CDR2 (germline): SEHNR, FQNEAQ (reference sequence). The length of the CDR3 is 14 residues. In nucleotides, the CDR3 is TGTGCCAGCAGCTTCGGCGGGGGCGAGGAAAAACTGTTTTTT. It translates to CASSFGGGEEKLFF.

J is TRBJ1-6 and V is TRBV19, with D unresolved. The V gene's germline CDR1 is LNHDA and CDR2 SQIVND (reference sequence). The CDR3 covers 16 residues. Trimming pared 7 bases from V and 6 bases from J, leaving 19 bases between. CDR3 coding DNA: TGTGCCAGTACCCCAACCTCGCGAGTCCCTAATTCACCCCTCCACTTT. This encodes CASTPTSRVPNSPLHF.

The chain joins TRBV9 to TRBJ1-6; D is perhaps TRBD1 (6 bases). V gave up 0 bases and J gave up 7 bases, with 11 bases separating them. The length of the CDR3 is 15 residues. Germline lookup yields CDR1 SGDLS and CDR2 YYNGEE. The CDR3 is CASSVAKGQNSPLHF. CDR3 coding DNA: TGTGCCAGCAGCGTAGCTAAAGGACAGAATTCACCCCTCCACTTT.

The chain links TRBV19 to TRBJ1-1, with TRBD1 as a possible D gene (5 bases). Deletions cut 7 bases from V and 4 bases from J, with 13 bases between. CDR1 is LNHDA, CDR2 SQIVND, per germline (reference sequence). The CDR3 loop spans 13 amino acids. CDR3 in amino acids: CASTQGGTTEAFF. CDR3 sequence (DNA): TGTGCCAGTACCCAGGGTGGTACCACTGAAGCTTTCTTT. Supplemented by reference TRBV19 and TRBJ1-1, the full variable domain reads DGGITQSPKYLFRKEGQNVTLSCEQNLNHDAMYWYRQDPGQGLRLIYYSQIVNDFQKGDIAEGYSVSREKKESFPLTVTSAQKNPTAFYLCASTQGGTTEAFFGQGTRLTVV.

This clone was seen a few times. V is TRBV19 and J is TRBJ2-1; TRBD1 is a possible D gene (6 bases). Germline values: CDR1 LNHDA, CDR2 SQIVND (reference sequence). V lost 11 bases and J lost 3, with 8 bases in between. The CDR3 runs 11 residues. The CDR3, as DNA: TGTGCCGGGGGCAGCTACAATGAGCAGTTCTTC. Translating it yields CAGGSYNEQFF.

V usage is TRBV19 and J usage is TRBJ1-5; 7 bases match TRBD1. V lost 8 bases and J lost 1; bases outside the gene matches: 11. The CDR3 is made up of 16 amino acids. Germline V CDR1 and CDR2: LNHDA, SQIVND (reference sequence). The CDR3 DNA follows: TGTGCCAGTCGTAACCACAGGGGCAGGAGCAATCAGCCCCAGCATTTT. It codes for CASRNHRGRSNQPQHF.

This clone has only a few counts. The chain joins TRBV5-1 to TRBJ1-4; tentatively, D is TRBD1 (5 bases). V was clipped by 4 bases and J by 5 bases, with 15 bases between them. The CDR3 has 15 amino acids. Germline CDR1 reads SGHRS; CDR2 reads YFSETQ. As DNA, the CDR3 is TGCGCCAGCAGCCCTTTAGGGGCGAAAAATGAAAAACTGTTTTTT. This sequence encodes CASSPLGAKNEKLFF.

This rearrangement joins TRBV30 to TRBJ2-7, with 9 bases identical to TRBD2. The CDR3 has 12 residues. Germline V CDR1 and CDR2: GTSNPN, SVGIG (reference sequence). This CDR3 is CAYGAGGYEQYF. The DNA for the CDR3 is TGTGCTTACGGAGCGGGGGGCTACGAGCAGTACTTC.

The V gene is TRBV7-2, the J gene TRBJ1-6; D not resolved. Trimming pared 2 bases from V and 7 bases from J, leaving 12 bases between. The CDR3 is 15 amino acids. Per the germline V gene, CDR1 is SGHTA and CDR2 is FQGNSA. The CDR3 DNA reads as TGTGCCAGCAGCTTACTCTCGGGAGGAAATTCACCCCTCCACTTT. Translating gives CASSLLSGGNSPLHF.

The CDR3 DNA sequence: TGTGCCAGCAGTTACGGCCAGGGGAACTATGGCTACACCTTC. This sequence encodes CASSYGQGNYGYTF. V and J are TRBV6-2 or TRBV6-3 and TRBJ1-2; tentatively, D is TRBD1 (6 bases). The CDR3 is made up of 14 amino acids. With 2 bases removed from V and 2 bases from J, the gap between germline ends came to 9 bases. Germline V gene sequence: CDR1 MNHEY, CDR2 SVGEGT.

The chain couples TRBV29-1 to TRBJ1-5; TRBD1 might be the D (6 bases). CDR1 is SQVTM, CDR2 ANQGSEA, per germline. The V gene lost 6 bases and the J gene lost 4 bases, with 16 bases spanning the gap. This CDR3 is built from 14 residues. CDR3 nucleotides: TGCAGCGTCCCCTCGGACAGCGTTAATCAGCCCCAGCATTTT. This translates into CSVPSDSVNQPQHF.

The chain combines TRBV7-2 with TRBJ1-4; D unresolved. CDR3 length: 18 amino acids. Germline V CDR1 and CDR2: SGHTA, FQGNSA. V shed 1 base and J shed 2 bases, with 17 bases lying between them. The CDR3 DNA follows: TGTGCCAGCAGCTTAGTACCCCCATCCTGGAGTACTAATGAAAAACTGTTTTTT. Protein product: CASSLVPPSWSTNEKLFF.

The chain is built from TRBV28 and TRBJ2-5, with 7 positions matching TRBD1. Per germline, CDR1 MDHEN and CDR2 SYDVKM. CDR3 length: 14 residues. With V trimmed by 5 bases and J by 1 base, 4 bases remained unmatched. The CDR3 DNA is TGTGCCAGCAGTCCAGACAGGGCCCAAGAGACCCAGTACTTC. The encoded protein is CASSPDRAQETQYF.

The J gene is TRBJ2-5, the V gene TRBV24-1; the match to TRBD1 covers 7 bases. The CDR3 length is 17 residues. J gave up 3 bases and V 0 bases, and 9 bases lay outside the gene matches. In germline, CDR1 is KGHDR, CDR2 SFDVKD. CDR3 protein: CATSDLRGQGVEETQYF. CDR3 DNA: TGTGCCACCAGTGATTTGAGGGGTCAGGGGGTGGAAGAGACCCAGTACTTC.

V usage is TRBV10-1 and J usage is TRBJ2-7; D is unclear. The germline V gene encodes CDR1 WNHNN and CDR2 SYGVQD (reference sequence). V dropped 5 bases and J dropped 7 bases, with 9 bases sitting between them. The CDR3 contains 11 residues. In DNA form, the CDR3 reads TGCGCCAGCAGTAGGCGGAGAGAGCAGTACTTC. This sequence encodes CASSRRREQYF.

This chain connects TRBV5-1 to TRBJ1-2; 10 nucleotides match TRBD1. This CDR3 is 15 amino acids long. V shed 4 bases and J 1 base; nucleotides not matched to a gene: 4. Germline-derived CDR1 and CDR2 are SGHRS and YFSETQ. CDR3 nucleotide sequence: TGCGCCAGCAGCAGACAGGGGGCGGGTAACTATGGCTACACCTTC. Protein sequence: CASSRQGAGNYGYTF.

This sequence joins TRBV5-8 and TRBJ2-5, with a weak D call TRBD1 (6 bases). Trimming took off 6 bases at V and 5 bases at J, with 14 bases between the two ends. The CDR3 length is 13 residues. Germline V gene sequence: CDR1 SGHTS, CDR2 YDEGEE. The CDR3: CASTNRAGETQYF. CDR3 DNA sequence: TGTGCCAGCACCAACAGGGCAGGGGAGACCCAGTACTTC.

This clone was observed once. This rearrangement joins TRBV30 to TRBJ2-7, with a weak D call TRBD1 (5 bases). Germline V gene lookup returns CDR1 GTSNPN and CDR2 SVGIG (reference sequence). The CDR3 runs 14 residues. V was shortened by 5 bases and J by 3 bases, with 17 bases between the two germline ends. In nucleotides, the CDR3 is TGTGCCTGGGCACGAAGGGGCACCAACTACGAGCAGTACTTC. It encodes CAWARRGTNYEQYF.

This clone was detected ten times or more. This sequence joins TRBV5-1 and TRBJ2-1; D ambiguous. Between the trimmed V and J ends, which lost 0 bases and 2 bases, there was a span of 6 bases. The CDR3 extends over 14 amino acids. CDR1 and CDR2 (germline): SGHRS, YFSETQ. The CDR3 protein is CASSLDLTYNEQFF. Here the CDR3 DNA reads TGCGCCAGCAGCTTGGACTTGACCTACAATGAGCAGTTCTTC.

This chain joins TRBV28 and TRBJ1-4, with D tentatively TRBD1 (5 bases). V was pared by 10 bases and J by 7 bases, with 10 bases between. CDR3 size: 11 residues. Germline CDR1 and CDR2: MDHEN and SYDVKM. The CDR3 DNA is TGTGCCATCACAACAGGTGAAAAACTGTTTTTT. Amino acids: CAITTGEKLFF.

This clone has just a few counts. The V and J genes are TRBV3-1 (or the pseudogene TRBV3-2) and TRBJ2-7; 8 bases map to TRBD2. This CDR3 is built from 16 residues. CDR1 LGHDT and CDR2 YNNKEL come from the germline V gene (reference sequence). Unmatched junction bases numbered 6, after V lost 0 bases and J lost 2 bases. For the CDR3, the DNA is TGTGCCAGCAGCCAAGAATGGCGGGGGGCCGCCTACGAGCAGTACTTC. This encodes CASSQEWRGAAYEQYF.

The J gene is TRBJ1-5, the V gene TRBV6-6; no definite D call. Germline V gene lookup returns CDR1 MNHNY and CDR2 SVGAGI (reference sequence). This CDR3 comprises 14 residues. V was trimmed by 6 bases and J by 2 bases, leaving 11 bases between them. CDR3 DNA: TGTGCCAGCAGGCGATCCTCCGGCAATCAGCCCCAGCATTTT. Protein sequence: CASRRSSGNQPQHF.